This TCR beta chain was captured in a study of neurological immune-mediated disorders. Study-wide findings and caveats: In HTLV-1-associated myelopathy, TCR clonal expansion was greatest, and in multiple sclerosis it was least, below healthy controls. There was no clinical or MRI feature that showed an association with the multiple sclerosis repertoire cluster.

In this sample, this clonotype turned up many times. As yet, its antigen is unknown. The cDNA came from 5'RACE, which used 10-nucleotide random UMIs. Each CDR3 protein is one row after TCRdb ran MiXCR on the 5' RACE reads. The data hold roughly 20,000 distinct CDR3 sequences, with 15% to 20% observed a single time. Germline CDR1 is SGHTA and CDR2 is FQGNSA. This CDR3 contains 13 residues. Specimen: CD8+ T cells from blood. The clonotype comes from a woman aged 18 to 35 with multiple sclerosis. The chain combines TRBV7-2 with TRBJ2-7; D unclear. The CDR3 reads CASSPHPQYELHV. CDR3 sequence (DNA): TGTGCCAGCAGCCCCCACCCACAATACGAGCTTCACGTC.